The rows below give T cell receptor beta chains drawn from one sample of a study of T cell changes during pregnancy in multiple sclerosis. Data came from immunoSEQ multiplex PCR; TCRdb stores just in-frame clones and leaves some out. Of more than 35,000 clones detected, around nine tenths appear once; the ten largest clones hold 0.56%. This material consisted of CD4+ T cells from peripheral blood mononuclear cells, taken before pregnancy. Receptor source: a female donor with multiple sclerosis, enrolled in a pregnancy study. Each CDR3 is given with its conserved first and last residue. The D gene is left open where the match is weak. Size values are once, few and many counts, or a class for expanded clones, and some rows have none.

V	size	J	D	DNA	CDR3
TRBV2	NA	TRBJ2-2	NA	TGTGCCAGCAGTGAAAATCGGGCCGGGGAGCTGTTTTTT	CASSENRAGELFF
TRBV7-8	NA	TRBJ2-2	NA	TGTGCCAGCAGCTTAGCGACAGAGAACACCGGGGAGCTGTTTTTT	CASSLATENTGELFF
TRBV29-1	NA	TRBJ1-2	NA	TGCAGCGTTGGAGGCCTTGCTAACTATGGCTACACCTTC	CSVGGLANYGYTF
TRBV19	NA	TRBJ2-7	NA	TGTGCCAGTAGTATTAAGCTCACCTACGAGCAGTACTTC	CASSIKLTYEQYF
TRBV30	NA	TRBJ2-6	NA	TGTGCCTGGAGTGTACTGAGTGGGGCCAACGTCCTGACTTTC	CAWSVLSGANVLTF
TRBV27	NA	TRBJ2-7	TRBD2	TGTGCCAGCAGTTTCGTGGGTGGGGGGGGCTACGAGCAGTACTTC	CASSFVGGGGYEQYF
TRBV11-1	NA	TRBJ1-1	NA	TGTGCCAGCAGCTTGTTGAGGAGGGACACTGAAGCTTTCTTT	CASSLLRRDTEAFF
TRBV19	NA	TRBJ1-4	TRBD1	TGTGCCAGTAGTCCCCGGGACAGGGGAGGTGAAAAACTGTTTTTT	CASSPRDRGGEKLFF
TRBV18	NA	TRBJ2-3	TRBD1	TGTGCCAGCTCACTCCTGACAGGGACGCAGTATTTT	CASSLLTGTQYF
TRBV5-1	NA	TRBJ2-5	NA	TGCGCCAGCAGCTTGAACGTGGGGGGTTTCCAAGAGACCCAGTACTTC	CASSLNVGGFQETQYF
TRBV10-3	NA	TRBJ2-5	TRBD2	TGTGCCATCAGTGGGCTCCCAGCGGGGCCGATACAAGAGACCCAGTACTTC	CAISGLPAGPIQETQYF
TRBV18	NA	TRBJ1-1	TRBD1	TGTGCCAGCTCTTCGGACAGGGCCCGATTGGCTTTCTTT	CASSSDRARLAFF
TRBV4-1	once	TRBJ1-5	NA	TGCGCCAGCAGCCAAGTGGGGGCTGCCGGGTACGATCGGCAGCCCCAGCATTTT	CASSQVGAAGYDRQPQHF
TRBV5-1	few	TRBJ2-7	NA	TGCGCCAGCAGCTTGGGGTCTATCCCTCTCGAGCAGTACTTC	CASSLGSIPLEQYF
TRBV10-3	NA	TRBJ1-2	TRBD1	TGTGCCATCAGTACCCAGGGGGCGGACGGCTACACCTTC	CAISTQGADGYTF
TRBV9	NA	TRBJ2-2	NA	TGTGCCAGCAGCGTGGGACTTCAGGGGGAGCTGTTTTTT	CASSVGLQGELFF
TRBV6-5	NA	TRBJ2-3	TRBD2	TGTGCCAGCATGGGTGGGAGCGGGGGCACAGATACGCAGTATTTT	CASMGGSGGTDTQYF
TRBV6-6	NA	TRBJ2-3	TRBD2	TGTGCCAGCAGTTATGGGGACTACTTTGGAGCGCAGTATTTT	CASSYGDYFGAQYF
TRBV15	NA	TRBJ1-2	NA	TGTGCCACCAGCAGAGACGCGGATGGCGGCTACACCTTC	CATSRDADGGYTF
TRBV14	NA	TRBJ1-5	NA	TGTGCCAGCAGCCAGCTGGGACAAACAATCAATCAGCCCCAGCATTTT	CASSQLGQTINQPQHF
TRBV7-2	NA	TRBJ1-2	NA	TGTGCCAGCAGCTCCACCTGGGGAGGGCGAGGGGCCTCTGGCTACACCTTC	CASSSTWGGRGASGYTF
TRBV30	NA	TRBJ1-4	NA	TGTGCCTGGAACATCAGGGGACGGCTTAATGAAAAACTGTTTTTT	CAWNIRGRLNEKLFF
TRBV4-1	NA	TRBJ2-7	NA	TGCGCCAGCAGTCACAGGATCTCCTACGAGCAGTACTTC	CASSHRISYEQYF
TRBV9	NA	TRBJ2-3	TRBD2	TGTGCCAGCAGCGCGACCGGGACTAGCGGAAATACGCAGTATTTT	CASSATGTSGNTQYF
TRBV5-1	NA	TRBJ1-2	TRBD1	TGCGCCAGCAGCTCGGAGTGGGGGGGACAGGCCGGCTACACCTTC	CASSSEWGGQAGYTF
TRBV4-1	NA	TRBJ1-2	NA	TGCGCCAGCAGCCAAGGGGGCAACAGACCCACCGGCTACACCTTC	CASSQGGNRPTGYTF
TRBV2	NA	TRBJ1-1	NA	TGTGCCAGTAGCTCCTACGGCGGCACTGAAGCTTTCTTT	CASSSYGGTEAFF
TRBV7-8	NA	TRBJ2-3	TRBD1	TGTGCCAGCAGCTTAGCGCGGTTGACAGGGCGGACAGATACGCAGTATTTT	CASSLARLTGRTDTQYF